A selection of T cell receptor beta chains follows, all from one sample in a study of shared clonotypes between healthy human individuals. Using immunoSEQ multiplex PCR, the repertoire was profiled, and TCRdb retains in-frame clones only, with some absent. The sample records some 2,500,000 clones, 85% to 95% being singletons. Sequenced: naive CD4+ T cells from PBMCs. The origin of the receptors is a man between 18 and 29 years old in good health. Some clones in this sample may be carry-over from other donors' samples. CDR3s include the opening cysteine and the closing phenylalanine or tryptophan. Each record gives: J gene, D gene, clone size, V gene, CDR3 protein, CDR3 DNA. The D gene is left open where the match is weak. Some rows mark clone size as missing; the rest say once, few, many or name a class of expanded clone.

>TRBJ2-5|NA|NA|TRBV11-2
CASSLEYQETQYF
TGTGCCAGCAGCTTGGAGTACCAAGAGACCCAGTACTTC
>TRBJ2-5|NA|NA|TRBV27
CASGERDQETQYF
TGTGCCAGCGGAGAGCGGGACCAAGAGACCCAGTACTTC
>TRBJ2-2|NA|few|TRBV7-3
CASSSRRTQGPGELFF
TGTGCCAGCAGCTCCCGACGGACTCAGGGCCCCGGGGAGCTGTTTTTT
>TRBJ2-1|TRBD2|NA|TRBV29-1
CSVHSKTGTSGPDSYNEQFF
TGCAGCGTTCACTCCAAAACCGGGACTAGCGGGCCCGATTCCTACAATGAGCAGTTCTTC
>TRBJ2-7|TRBD2|once|TRBV4-3
CASSRKLADEQYF
TGCGCCAGCAGCCGAAAACTAGCGGACGAGCAGTACTTC
>TRBJ2-3|TRBD2|NA|TRBV7-2
CASSPQRTSGSDTQYF
TGTGCCAGCAGCCCCCAGCGGACTAGCGGGTCAGATACGCAGTATTTT
>TRBJ1-4|NA|NA|TRBV9
CASSAGRGNEKLFF
TGTGCCAGCAGCGCCGGGAGGGGTAATGAAAAACTGTTTTTT
>TRBJ1-5|NA|NA|TRBV5-1
CASSLEGYQPQHF
TGCGCCAGCAGCTTGGAAGGGTACCAGCCCCAGCATTTT
>TRBJ2-3|NA|NA|TRBV6-1
CASSSMGDTQYF
TGTGCCAGCAGTTCCATGGGAGATACGCAGTATTTT
>TRBJ2-1|TRBD2|NA|TRBV29-1
CSVTSGLAGFNEQFF
TGCAGCGTGACAAGTGGACTAGCGGGATTCAATGAGCAGTTCTTC
>TRBJ2-7|NA|NA|TRBV7-2
CASSFPTYEQYF
TGTGCCAGCAGCTTCCCCACCTACGAGCAGTACTTC
>TRBJ2-7|NA|NA|TRBV28
CASTGHNNEQYF
TGTGCCAGCACGGGACATAACAACGAGCAGTACTTC
>TRBJ1-5|NA|NA|TRBV27
CASSSLPVDNQPQHF
TGTGCCAGCAGTTCCCTTCCCGTAGACAATCAGCCCCAGCATTTT
>TRBJ2-3|TRBD2|NA|TRBV10-3
CAISDSAGGTDTQYF
TGTGCCATCAGTGACTCAGCGGGAGGCACAGATACGCAGTATTTT
>TRBJ2-5|NA|NA|TRBV9
CASSPSGWGSETQYF
TGTGCCAGCAGCCCCAGTGGTTGGGGTTCGGAGACCCAGTACTTC
>TRBJ2-3|NA|NA|TRBV11-2
CASSDDGGSTDTQYF
TGTGCCAGCAGCGACGACGGTGGAAGCACAGATACGCAGTATTTT
>TRBJ2-5|NA|NA|TRBV18
CASSPGQQETQYF
TGTGCCAGCTCACCAGGGCAGCAAGAGACCCAGTACTTC
>TRBJ1-3|TRBD1|NA|TRBV30
CAWKAGGIDTIYF
TGTGCCTGGAAGGCAGGGGGCATTGACACCATATATTTT
>TRBJ2-2|TRBD2|NA|TRBV30
CAWSGRLAGLDTGELFF
TGTGCCTGGAGTGGGAGGCTAGCGGGATTGGACACCGGGGAGCTGTTTTTT
>TRBJ2-7|NA|NA|TRBV10-3
CAISSLGEQYF
TGTGCCATCAGCTCGCTCGGAGAGCAGTACTTC
>TRBJ1-4|TRBD1|NA|TRBV18
CASSRGARGRGEKLFF
TGTGCCAGCTCACGCGGGGCCAGGGGGCGAGGTGAAAAACTGTTTTTT
>TRBJ1-5|NA|NA|TRBV30
CAWSRTGKRSQPQHF
TGTGCCTGGAGTCGCACGGGAAAAAGGAGTCAGCCCCAGCATTTT